Given below is one TCR beta chain in context. Per the study methods: Reference gene primer amplification gave estimated nucleated cell counts. Using immunoSEQ multiplex PCR, the repertoire was profiled, and TCRdb retains in-frame clones only, with some absent. V and J calls and clone size follow that table, whereas D and trimming were derived from the DNA. The data hold approximately 120,000 clones, with 80% observed a single time. The sample originates from a study of blood T cell repertoires in COVID-19. Study details: Material from acute and convalescent COVID-19 was sourced from the United States, Italy and Spain. The analysed material was cDNA or gDNA that came from T cells, B-cell-depleted T cells, or PBMCs.

With V trimmed by 0 bases and J by 4 bases, 3 bases remained unmatched. CDR3 length equals 15 residues. CDR1 and CDR2 from the germline V gene are SGHTA and FQGNSA. This chain connects TRBV7-2 to TRBJ1-2, with 9 bases matching TRBD1. Material for sequencing was peripheral blood. This clonotype was sampled from a human donor in a cohort sampled during active or convalescent COVID-19. The CDR3 protein is CASSLAWTGAYGYTF. CDR3 in DNA: TGTGCCAGCAGCTTAGCATGGACAGGGGCCTATGGCTACACCTTC.